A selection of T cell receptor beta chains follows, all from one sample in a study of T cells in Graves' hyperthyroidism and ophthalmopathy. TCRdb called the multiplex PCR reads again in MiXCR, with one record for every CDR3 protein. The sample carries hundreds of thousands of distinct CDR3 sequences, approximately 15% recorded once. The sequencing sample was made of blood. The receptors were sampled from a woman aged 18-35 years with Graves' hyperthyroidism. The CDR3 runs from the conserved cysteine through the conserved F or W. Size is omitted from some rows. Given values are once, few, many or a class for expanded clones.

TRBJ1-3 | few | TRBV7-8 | CASSLGFRRRPGNTIYF
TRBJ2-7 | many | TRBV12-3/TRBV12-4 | CASSLFFYEQYF
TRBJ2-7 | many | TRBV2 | CASTRTAYEQYF
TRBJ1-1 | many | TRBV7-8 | CASSTRHNLFEAFF
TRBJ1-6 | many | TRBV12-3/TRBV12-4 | CASRVGTGLSPLHF
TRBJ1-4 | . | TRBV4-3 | CASSARTDNNEKLFF
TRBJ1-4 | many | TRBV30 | CAWSVQTGMREKLFF
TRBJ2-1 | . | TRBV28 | CASTISGASYNEQFF
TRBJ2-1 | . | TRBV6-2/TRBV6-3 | CASSSRLLSSYNEQFF
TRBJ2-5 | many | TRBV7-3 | CASSSHPGRETQYF
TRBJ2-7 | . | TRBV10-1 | CASSESVVRQYF
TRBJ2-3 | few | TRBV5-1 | CASSFAPTSGRSDTQYF
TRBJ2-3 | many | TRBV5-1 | CASRPGLAGAYADTQYF
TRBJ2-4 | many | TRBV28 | CAIQESLAKNIQYF
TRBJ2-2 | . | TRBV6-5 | CASSYSIFQGTGELFF
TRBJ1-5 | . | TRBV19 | CASSQQQGAETHNQPQHF
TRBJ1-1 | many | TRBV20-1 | CSARETTVTTEAFF
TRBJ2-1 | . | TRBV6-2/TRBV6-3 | CASSYGLAKREQFF
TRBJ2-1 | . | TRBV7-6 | CASSSIAGAYNEQFF
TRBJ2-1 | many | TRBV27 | CASRALVVNNEQFF
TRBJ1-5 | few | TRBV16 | CASSPTGEGNQPQHF
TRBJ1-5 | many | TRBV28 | CASSPRWTGGDQPQHF
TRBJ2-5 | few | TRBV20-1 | CSASLLGPSGFGDQYF
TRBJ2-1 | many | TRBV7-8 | CASSLEAGGAYNEQFF
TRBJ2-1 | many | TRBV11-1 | CASSLSGRLYNEQFF
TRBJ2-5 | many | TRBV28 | CASSLGSLQETQYF
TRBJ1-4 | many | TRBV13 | CASSLAAGGASHNEKLFF
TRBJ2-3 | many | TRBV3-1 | CASSLSGTGITDTQYF
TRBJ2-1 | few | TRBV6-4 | CASSDSAGYNEQFF
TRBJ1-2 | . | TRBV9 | CASSVEGGYGYTF
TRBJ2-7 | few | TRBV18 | CASSRDSPGAYEQYF
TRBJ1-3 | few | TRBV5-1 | CASSSDSLSGNTIYF
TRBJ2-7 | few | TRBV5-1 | CASSATPGLFSSYEQYF
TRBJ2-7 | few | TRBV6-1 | CASSYGPRTYEQYF
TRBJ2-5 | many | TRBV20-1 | CSARDLRRAANQETQYF
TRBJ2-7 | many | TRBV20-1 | CSARAGGLYEQYF
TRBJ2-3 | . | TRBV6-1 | CASSPGQGMQYF
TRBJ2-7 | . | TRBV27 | CASSLTPTSGGSGEQYF
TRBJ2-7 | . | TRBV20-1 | CSAQVTGDKYEQYF
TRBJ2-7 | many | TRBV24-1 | CATSDSGGYEQYF
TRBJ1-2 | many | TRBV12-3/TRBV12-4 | CASSSPVRTVLDYGYTF
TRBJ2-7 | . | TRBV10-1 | CASSAPGTAAEQYF
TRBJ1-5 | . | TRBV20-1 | CGARDGTENQPQHF
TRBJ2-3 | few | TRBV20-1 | CSAPRGGMSDTQYF
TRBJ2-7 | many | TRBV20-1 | CSARTGLDVGEQYF
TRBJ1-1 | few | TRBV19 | CASSIRGGRGNTEAFF
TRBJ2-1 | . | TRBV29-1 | CSVGNPYNEQFF
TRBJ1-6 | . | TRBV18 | CASSPRDSNSPLHF
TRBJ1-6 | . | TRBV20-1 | CSALGSHHNSPLHF
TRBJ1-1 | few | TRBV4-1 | CASSQEGRMNTEAFF
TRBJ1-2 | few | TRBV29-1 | CSVITLAEEIGYTF
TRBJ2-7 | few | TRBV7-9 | CASSGLAGVREQYF
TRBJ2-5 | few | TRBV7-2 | CASSSRLAGGSKETQYF
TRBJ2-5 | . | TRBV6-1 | CASSESLVQETQYF
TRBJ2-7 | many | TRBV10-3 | CAYRGTGTYEQYF
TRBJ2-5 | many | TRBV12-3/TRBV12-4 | CASSLDLAGAYQETQYF
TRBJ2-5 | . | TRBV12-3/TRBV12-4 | CASSSPTVQETQYF